This TCR beta chain comes out of a study of shared clonotypes between healthy human individuals (dated by TCRdb to 2020 to 2021). Looking at the study overall: The cohort comprised a couple of women and three men aged 18 to 49 years. For each donor, CD4 naive and CD4 memory were each given three plates, CD8 naive was given two plates, and CD8 memory was given one plate. To estimate repertoire size and how much clonotypes are shared between individuals, the study performed deep sequencing of blood TCR repertoires from roughly five healthy adults. To increase sequencing depth and limit assay-specific biases, TCR repertoire library preparation and sequencing were carried out by different laboratories using diverse techniques. Leukapheresis yielded between about 0.9 and 9.5 billion PBMCs per donor.

Using the deep immunoSEQ assay, multiplex PCR amplified TCR CDR3 regions from genomic DNA. For each cell subset, the extracted genomic DNA was distributed evenly across all wells of several immunoSEQ 96-well plates, and each plate served as one replicate. For sorted subsets, about 200 ng genomic DNA, equal to 30,000 to 35,000 T cell genomes, was loaded into each replicate PCR. Purified libraries were measured with a Qubit 3.0 fluorometer, size-checked on a Bioanalyzer 2100, and measured again with the KAPA Library Quantification kit. A separate single-read 150-cycle Illumina NextSeq 550 flow cell was used to sequence each immunoSEQ 96-well plate. As for the authors' bioinformatics: Because the immunoSEQ output included only junctional sequences and no quality scores, the filtering could not be the same as the filtering used for full-length reads. Sequences were annotated with PyIR, a Python wrapper for IgBLAST v1.9, and V/J genes and CDR3 were assigned using IMGT germline references. Reads with weak V/J assignments (E-value above 1e-6), missing CDR3, stop codons, out-of-frame junctions, or ambiguous translated residues were removed. V3J clonotypes were defined as sequences sharing an identical inferred V gene, J gene, and CDR3 amino acid sequence. Percentage overlap between repertoires was computed as shared unique clonotypes divided by the size of the smaller repertoire. Three approaches were used to assess repertoire richness: RTK rarefaction, the Chao1 estimator, and Recon v2.1 estimates of unobserved clonotypes. OLGA was used to compute generation probabilities for all TCRbeta clonotypes that the gDNA method yielded from a few donors. TCRdb re-hosts the immuneACCESS table, in-frame sequences only. Its copies lack some clones; in the studies checked, an unresolved V gene accounts for under half of them, and the cause for the rest is not known. V, J and clone size were drawn from that table, and D and trimming were deduced from the DNA. Recorded for this sample are about 1 million clones; 60% to 80% of them occurred a single time. Around 1.4% of the sample is in the top ten clones.

About this clone itself: It has no known antigen specificity. Base-call qualities are not available, and no considerably larger clone is one nucleotide away.

V ends up 4 bases short and J 11 bases short, with an unmatched junction base count of 3. CDR1 and CDR2, per the germline V gene, are SGHTA and FQGNSA. The CDR3 contains 11 residues, cysteine and phenylalanine counted. Of the read, only the CDR3 DNA is kept; its 33 bases are in frame from base 1. Study-level results and caveats: Across four donors, roughly 5% of naive CD4, 3% to 3.5% of naive CD8, about 2.3% of memory CD4, and 0.4% of memory CD8 clonotypes were shared. Pairwise subsampling indicated that sequencing depth was expected to affect the degree of clonotype sharing among donors. Estimated clonotype richness was generally larger for naive than for memory subsets. Higher generation probabilities were observed for clonotypes shared by all four sorted-subset donors than for non-shared clonotypes. Even with the large sequencing depth, rarefaction of the sorted-subset datasets indicated that sequencing was incomplete. Because the study included a small number of donors, the genetic and exposure-history diversity represented was limited. Only blood was sampled, and tissue TCR repertoires likely differ from those in blood.

Healthy HIV-negative adults with no recently reported acute infections or vaccinations were included as donors. Every donor was a Caucasian adult living in Nashville, Tennessee, USA. CD4+ T cells were enriched by magnetic negative selection; naive cells were then positively selected on CD45RA, and the negative fraction formed the memory subset. Blood was collected by leukapheresis, and PBMCs were isolated by Ficoll-Histopaque density gradient centrifugation and then cryopreserved in liquid nitrogen vapor phase. Analytical flow cytometry was used to check the purity and quantity of every magnetically sorted T cell population. Each sorted fraction had its genomic DNA isolated and then quantified by UV absorbance on a Nanodrop 2000c.

This TCR was recovered from a man aged 18 to 35 in good health. The receptor chain draws on TRBV7-2 and TRBJ2-3, with 7 bases in between that match TRBD2. Sequencing was carried out using memory CD4+ T cells sorted from blood. The cell subset or site label, read with the paper, signifies: CD45RA-negative fraction. CDR3 sequence: CASSSRTRQYF. The DNA sequence is given as TGTGCCAGCAGCTCCCGGACTAGGCAGTATTTT.